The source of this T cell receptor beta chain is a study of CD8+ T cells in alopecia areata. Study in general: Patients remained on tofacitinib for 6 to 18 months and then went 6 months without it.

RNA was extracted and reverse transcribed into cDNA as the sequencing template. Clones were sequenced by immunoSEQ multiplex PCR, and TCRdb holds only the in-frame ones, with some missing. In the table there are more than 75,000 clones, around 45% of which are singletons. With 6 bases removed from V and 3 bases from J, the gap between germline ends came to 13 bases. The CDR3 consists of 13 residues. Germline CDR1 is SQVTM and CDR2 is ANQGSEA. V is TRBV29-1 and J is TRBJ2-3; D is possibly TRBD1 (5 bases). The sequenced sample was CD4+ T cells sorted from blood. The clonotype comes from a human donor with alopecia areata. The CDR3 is CSVGLTGTDTQYF. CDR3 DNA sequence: TGCAGCGTCGGCCTAACAGGAACAGATACGCAGTATTTT.